This is a list of T cell receptor beta chains from one sample in a study of graft-versus-host responses after intestinal transplantation. The table came from immunoSEQ multiplex PCR; TCRdb's copy has only in-frame clones and leaves some out. This table has over 45,000 clones, around 90% appearing once. The source material was PBMCs, sampled 26 days after transplant. The receptors derive from a human patient who received an intestinal transplant, so some T cells may come from the graft donor. Each CDR3 is given with its conserved first and last residue. The order of the fields is V gene, D gene, J gene, clone size, CDR3 DNA, CDR3 protein. A D gene is named only where the DNA matches it firmly. Some rows have no size entry. The others give once, few or many, or a class for an expanded clone.

v_gene: TRBV5-6
d_gene: NA
j_gene: TRBJ2-3
abundance: NA
CDR3nt: TGTGCCAGCAGCACAGGACCAGATCCCCCTACGCAGTATTTT
CDR3aa: CASSTGPDPPTQYF

v_gene: TRBV27
d_gene: NA
j_gene: TRBJ2-1
abundance: NA
CDR3nt: TGTGCCAGCAGTTTATCCGGGGGAGGACGCTACAATGAGCAGTTCTTC
CDR3aa: CASSLSGGGRYNEQFF

v_gene: TRBV4-2
d_gene: TRBD2
j_gene: TRBJ2-1
abundance: NA
CDR3nt: TGTGCCAGCAGCCGGGGACTAGCGGGGGGGCCGGTGGACAATGAGCAGTTCTTC
CDR3aa: CASSRGLAGGPVDNEQFF

v_gene: TRBV28
d_gene: NA
j_gene: TRBJ2-5
abundance: NA
CDR3nt: TGTGCCAGCAGTTTAGGGCGAGGGATTGAGACCCAGTACTTC
CDR3aa: CASSLGRGIETQYF

v_gene: TRBV6-1
d_gene: NA
j_gene: TRBJ1-1
abundance: NA
CDR3nt: TGTGCCAGCAGTTTGACTGAGAACACTGAAGCTTTCTTT
CDR3aa: CASSLTENTEAFF

v_gene: TRBV4-3
d_gene: NA
j_gene: TRBJ1-5
abundance: NA
CDR3nt: TGCGCCAGCAGCCAAGATCGGGCAGGGGGCAATCAGCCCCAGCATTTT
CDR3aa: CASSQDRAGGNQPQHF

v_gene: TRBV7-3
d_gene: NA
j_gene: TRBJ1-1
abundance: NA
CDR3nt: TGTGCCAGCAGCATTACAGGGAACACTGAAGCTTTCTTT
CDR3aa: CASSITGNTEAFF

v_gene: TRBV5-4
d_gene: TRBD1
j_gene: TRBJ1-2
abundance: NA
CDR3nt: TGTGCCAGCAGCTTTGGACAGGGCGACTATGGCTACACCTTC
CDR3aa: CASSFGQGDYGYTF

v_gene: TRBV15
d_gene: NA
j_gene: TRBJ2-5
abundance: NA
CDR3nt: TGTGCCACCAGCGACCAGGGACAAGAGACCCAGTACTTC
CDR3aa: CATSDQGQETQYF

v_gene: TRBV6-1
d_gene: TRBD1
j_gene: TRBJ2-2
abundance: NA
CDR3nt: TGTGCCAGCAGCTGGGACAGTCCGTACCCCGGGGAGCTGTTTTTT
CDR3aa: CASSWDSPYPGELFF

v_gene: TRBV6-1
d_gene: NA
j_gene: TRBJ2-7
abundance: few
CDR3nt: TGTGCCAGCAGTGAAACACAGGGAGGGGTCTACGAGCAGTACTTC
CDR3aa: CASSETQGGVYEQYF

v_gene: TRBV6-1
d_gene: NA
j_gene: TRBJ2-5
abundance: NA
CDR3nt: TGTGCCAGCAGTGATATGGAGACCCAGTACTTC
CDR3aa: CASSDMETQYF

v_gene: TRBV15
d_gene: TRBD1
j_gene: TRBJ1-1
abundance: NA
CDR3nt: TGTGCCACCAGCAGCAACAGGGGTACTGAAGCTTTCTTT
CDR3aa: CATSSNRGTEAFF

v_gene: TRBV19
d_gene: NA
j_gene: TRBJ1-5
abundance: NA
CDR3nt: TGTGCCAGTAGCACGCTACAGGGAGTTCAGCCCCAGCATTTT
CDR3aa: CASSTLQGVQPQHF

v_gene: TRBV27
d_gene: TRBD1
j_gene: TRBJ2-3
abundance: once
CDR3nt: TGTGCCAGCAGTTCCTCAGGGGGACCAGATACGCAGTATTTT
CDR3aa: CASSSSGGPDTQYF

v_gene: TRBV7-8
d_gene: TRBD1
j_gene: TRBJ1-5
abundance: NA
CDR3nt: TGTGCCAGCAGCTTAGAGTGGACAGGGAGTCAGCCCCAGCATTTT
CDR3aa: CASSLEWTGSQPQHF

v_gene: TRBV20-1
d_gene: NA
j_gene: TRBJ2-1
abundance: NA
CDR3nt: TGCAGTGCCGCCCGGGACTCCCTTATCTTC
CDR3aa: CSAARDSLIF

v_gene: TRBV5-1
d_gene: TRBD1
j_gene: TRBJ1-1
abundance: once
CDR3nt: TGCGCCAGCAGCTGGGTCGGACAGGGGGCCGAAGCTTTCTTT
CDR3aa: CASSWVGQGAEAFF

v_gene: TRBV27
d_gene: NA
j_gene: TRBJ2-7
abundance: NA
CDR3nt: TGTGCCAGCAGTTCTCCTTCATCGTTAGTGCCCTACGAGCAGTACTTC
CDR3aa: CASSSPSSLVPYEQYF

v_gene: TRBV28
d_gene: NA
j_gene: TRBJ1-1
abundance: NA
CDR3nt: TGTGCCAGCAGTTTGAGGGGGACCACTGAAGCTTTCTTT
CDR3aa: CASSLRGTTEAFF

v_gene: TRBV7-6
d_gene: TRBD1
j_gene: TRBJ1-6
abundance: once
CDR3nt: TGTGCCAGCAGCCTGACAGGGGGGTCCTATAATTCACCCCTCCACTTT
CDR3aa: CASSLTGGSYNSPLHF

v_gene: TRBV4-1
d_gene: NA
j_gene: TRBJ1-3
abundance: NA
CDR3nt: TGCGCCAGCAGCCTCCCCTGGGGGGGATCTGGAAACACCATATATTTT
CDR3aa: CASSLPWGGSGNTIYF

v_gene: TRBV6-4
d_gene: NA
j_gene: TRBJ1-1
abundance: once
CDR3nt: TGTGCCAGCAGTGATACAGTCCCAACTTGGGGCTACACTGAAGCTTTCTTT
CDR3aa: CASSDTVPTWGYTEAFF

v_gene: TRBV6-1
d_gene: NA
j_gene: TRBJ2-7
abundance: medium-sized
CDR3nt: TGTGCCAGCAGTGACTCCGTCTTCGAGCAGTACTTC
CDR3aa: CASSDSVFEQYF

v_gene: TRBV4-1
d_gene: TRBD1
j_gene: TRBJ2-5
abundance: NA
CDR3nt: TGCGCCAGCAGCCACCCCAGGGAATATCGACAGGGCGCACAGCAAGAGACCCAGTACTTC
CDR3aa: CASSHPREYRQGAQQETQYF

v_gene: TRBV4-1
d_gene: TRBD1
j_gene: TRBJ1-1
abundance: once
CDR3nt: TGCGCCAGCAGCCAAGAGGGGACAGGTTTGAACACTGAAGCTTTCTTT
CDR3aa: CASSQEGTGLNTEAFF

v_gene: TRBV7-6
d_gene: NA
j_gene: TRBJ2-1
abundance: NA
CDR3nt: TGTGCCAGCAGCTTTCATGAAGCATCCTACAATGAGCAGTTCTTC
CDR3aa: CASSFHEASYNEQFF

v_gene: TRBV6-4
d_gene: NA
j_gene: TRBJ1-3
abundance: NA
CDR3nt: TGTGCCAGCAGAACAGGGATAGGAAACACCATATATTTT
CDR3aa: CASRTGIGNTIYF

v_gene: TRBV15
d_gene: NA
j_gene: TRBJ1-3
abundance: NA
CDR3nt: TGTGCCACCAGCAGAGATAAGGGCGGAGGTGGAAACACCATATATTTT
CDR3aa: CATSRDKGGGGNTIYF

v_gene: TRBV4-1
d_gene: NA
j_gene: TRBJ1-2
abundance: NA
CDR3nt: TGCGCCAGCAGCCAATATCAGGATGTAGGCTATGGCTACACCTTC
CDR3aa: CASSQYQDVGYGYTF

v_gene: TRBV5-4
d_gene: NA
j_gene: TRBJ1-4
abundance: NA
CDR3nt: TGTGCCAGCAGCTTGGACGGTGCAACTAATGAAAAACTGTTTTTT
CDR3aa: CASSLDGATNEKLFF

v_gene: TRBV27
d_gene: NA
j_gene: TRBJ1-5
abundance: NA
CDR3nt: TGTGCCAGCAGTTTAGGGGCAGGGGTGAATCAGCCCCAGCATTTT
CDR3aa: CASSLGAGVNQPQHF

v_gene: TRBV5-1
d_gene: NA
j_gene: TRBJ2-7
abundance: NA
CDR3nt: TGCGCCAGCAGCTTGGAGGCAGGGTCCTACGAGCAGTACTTC
CDR3aa: CASSLEAGSYEQYF

v_gene: TRBV19
d_gene: NA
j_gene: TRBJ1-5
abundance: NA
CDR3nt: TGTGCCAGCTTGGACAGATTAAATAGCAATCAGCCCCAGCATTTT
CDR3aa: CASLDRLNSNQPQHF

v_gene: TRBV28
d_gene: TRBD1
j_gene: TRBJ1-5
abundance: NA
CDR3nt: TGTGCCAGCAGTTCCCGGGACAGGGAGCCCAGTAGCAATCAGCCCCAGCATTTT
CDR3aa: CASSSRDREPSSNQPQHF

v_gene: TRBV2
d_gene: TRBD2
j_gene: TRBJ2-1
abundance: NA
CDR3nt: TGTGCCAGCAGTGTCCCGGGACTAGCGGGGGGGGAGAATGAGCAGTTCTTC
CDR3aa: CASSVPGLAGGENEQFF

v_gene: TRBV6-5
d_gene: NA
j_gene: TRBJ2-2
abundance: NA
CDR3nt: TGTGCCAGCAGTTACTCGACGGGGAACACCGGGGAGCTGTTTTTT
CDR3aa: CASSYSTGNTGELFF

v_gene: TRBV19
d_gene: TRBD1
j_gene: TRBJ1-1
abundance: NA
CDR3nt: TGTGCCAGCGGGGGACAGGACACTGAAGCTTTCTTT
CDR3aa: CASGGQDTEAFF

v_gene: TRBV9
d_gene: NA
j_gene: TRBJ2-3
abundance: NA
CDR3nt: TGTGCCAGCAGCGATTCTAGTTATACGCAGTATTTT
CDR3aa: CASSDSSYTQYF

v_gene: TRBV5-1
d_gene: NA
j_gene: TRBJ2-7
abundance: NA
CDR3nt: TGCGCCAGCAGCTTGGATGGTCCCCAGGGAGGCAACGAGCAGTACTTC
CDR3aa: CASSLDGPQGGNEQYF

v_gene: TRBV27
d_gene: NA
j_gene: TRBJ1-5
abundance: NA
CDR3nt: TGTGCCAGCAGTTTAGGGGGCGGCAATCAGCCCCAGCATTTT
CDR3aa: CASSLGGGNQPQHF